This TCR beta chain was documented in a study of EBV T-cell therapy then PD-1 blockade in nasopharyngeal carcinoma. Treatment here: AdE1-LMPpoly-expanded autologous EBV-specific T-cell therapy followed by anti-PD-1 nivolumab. On this clone: Antigen unknown.

The assay was immunoSEQ multiplex PCR, and TCRdb's table has in-frame clones only and misses some. The sample records fewer than 25,000 clones, 75% to 90% being singletons. This receptor was taken from a man aged 35 to 55 with nasopharyngeal carcinoma. Material: CD8+ T cells from blood, obtained at roughly day 61 from a patient whose treatment included autologous EBV-specific T cells and nivolumab.

The chain's CDR3 is CASSTSGSYEQYF. Written as DNA, the CDR3 is TGTGCCAGCAGTACGTCAGGCTCCTACGAGCAGTACTTC. The chain employs TRBV6-6 and TRBJ2-7; D remains ambiguous. Germline CDR1 is MNHNY and CDR2 is SVGAGI (reference sequence). V dropped 5 bases and J dropped 0 bases, with 8 bases sitting between them. The CDR3 extends over 13 amino acids.